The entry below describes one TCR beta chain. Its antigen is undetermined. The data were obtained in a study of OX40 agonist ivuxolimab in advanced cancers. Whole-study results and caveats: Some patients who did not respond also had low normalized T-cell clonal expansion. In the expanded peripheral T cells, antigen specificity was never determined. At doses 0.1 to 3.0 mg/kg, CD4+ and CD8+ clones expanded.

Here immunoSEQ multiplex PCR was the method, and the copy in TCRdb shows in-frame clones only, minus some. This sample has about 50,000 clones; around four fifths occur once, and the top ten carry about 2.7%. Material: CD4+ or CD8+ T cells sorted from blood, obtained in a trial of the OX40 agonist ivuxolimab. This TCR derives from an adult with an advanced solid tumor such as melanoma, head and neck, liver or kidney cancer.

CDR3 bases: TGTGCCAGCAGCTCCGGGTCCGGGACAGGGGAATACAATGAGCAGTTCTTC. It codes for CASSSGSGTGEYNEQFF. V is TRBV7-3 and J is TRBJ2-1; 10 bases fit TRBD1. V was clipped by 4 bases and J by 4 bases; unmatched bases: 10. The length of the CDR3 is 17 residues. CDR1 and CDR2 from the germline V gene are SGHTA and FQGTGA.